The next 8 T cell receptor beta chains were all read from a single sample in a study of T cell clones after liver transplantation. Here immunoSEQ multiplex PCR was the method, and the copy in TCRdb shows in-frame clones only, minus some. The sample yields some 80,000 clones, around four fifths seen once. This sample comprised CD4+ T cells from blood, obtained less than 50 months after liver transplant. All receptors come from a human patient who received a liver transplant. Some T cells may have come from the graft donor.

V and J are TRBV30 and TRBJ2-3; 7 bases align to TRBD2. J gave up 6 bases and V 0 bases, and 9 bases lay outside the gene matches. The germline CDR1 and CDR2 sequences are GTSNPN and SVGIG (reference sequence). This CDR3 has 15 residues. CDR3 bases: TGTGCCTGGAGTGTTCGTGCGGGAGCGTCCGATACGCAGTATTTT. Translation: CAWSVRAGASDTQYF.

The chain links TRBV9 to TRBJ1-2, with 8 nucleotides matching TRBD1. CDR3 length: 14 amino acids. Per germline, CDR1 SGDLS and CDR2 YYNGEE. The J segment lost 3 bases and the V segment lost 0 bases, leaving 1 base of the junction unmatched. The CDR3: CASSVGQGHYGYTF. The DNA of the CDR3 is TGTGCCAGCAGCGTAGGACAGGGGCACTATGGCTACACCTTC.

This chain connects TRBV5-1 to TRBJ1-3; D is unresolved. CDR3 length: 14 residues. Trimming shortened V by 3 bases and J by 3 bases, and 10 bases separated the two germline ends. In germline, CDR1 is SGHRS, CDR2 YFSETQ. The CDR3 nucleotides are TGCGCCAGCAGCTACGACCGCGTTGGAAACACCATATATTTT. Encoded protein: CASSYDRVGNTIYF.

The chain recombines TRBV11-3 with TRBJ2-2; weak D call: TRBD1 (6 bases). V was pared by 5 bases and J by 4 bases, with 14 bases between. Germline V gene sequence: CDR1 SGHNT, CDR2 YENEEA. The CDR3 runs 15 residues. For the CDR3, the DNA is TGTGCCAGCAGCGAAGGTCTAGGGGGCACCGGGGAGCTGTTTTTT. Amino acid sequence: CASSEGLGGTGELFF.

J is TRBJ2-3 and V is TRBV5-4; 7 positions agree with TRBD2. This CDR3 contains 16 residues. V lost 3 bases to trimming and J lost 0 bases; unmatched junction nucleotides: 7. Germline CDR1 SGHNT, CDR2 YYREEE (reference sequence). CDR3 in amino acids: CASSSPLAASTDTQYF. In DNA, the CDR3 is TGTGCCAGCAGCTCTCCTCTAGCGGCGAGCACAGATACGCAGTATTTT.

V gene TRBV19 combines with J gene TRBJ2-3, with TRBD1 matching over 8 bases. The CDR3 is 15 residues long. Germline CDR1 LNHDA, CDR2 SQIVND (reference sequence). V was clipped by 7 bases and J by 4 bases; unmatched bases: 10. CDR3 protein: CASTEDRVGADTQYF. CDR3 in DNA: TGTGCCAGTACAGAGGACAGGGTAGGGGCAGATACGCAGTATTTT.

The chain employs TRBV9 and TRBJ2-2; D call uncertain. This CDR3 has 13 residues. The germline CDR1 and CDR2 sequences are SGDLS and YYNGEE. The ends were cut back, 1 base at V and 5 bases at J, with 6 bases in the middle. The CDR3 sequence is CASSVWATGELFF. The CDR3 nucleotides are TGTGCCAGCAGCGTATGGGCGACCGGGGAGCTGTTTTTT.

This clone was picked up one time. The gene calls are TRBV6-4 and TRBJ2-7; 11 nucleotides match TRBD2. The germline V gene has CDR1 MRHNA and CDR2 SNTAGT. V shed 6 bases, J shed 2 bases, and the junction held 6 bases outside the gene matches. The CDR3 is 15 amino acids. The CDR3 nucleotides read TGTGCCAGCAGCCCGACTAGCGGGGCAACCTACGAGCAGTACTTC. Protein product: CASSPTSGATYEQYF.